This entry lists 25 T cell receptor beta chains sequenced from one sample in a study of T cell changes during pregnancy in multiple sclerosis. Sequencing was performed with immunoSEQ multiplex PCR; in TCRdb, only in-frame clones are kept and a portion is missing. In the table there are roughly 93,000 clones, around 90% of which are singletons. This specimen was peripheral blood, taken after pregnancy. These receptors originate from a female donor in good health, enrolled as a control in a pregnancy study.

The chain links TRBV5-4 to TRBJ1-2; TRBD1 aligns across 7 bases. V shed 4 bases, J shed 8 bases, and the junction held 14 bases outside the gene matches. Germline V gene data show CDR1 as SGHNT and CDR2 as YYREEE (reference sequence). The CDR3 consists of 15 residues. The CDR3 DNA follows: TGTGCCAGCAGCACAGCCCCGACAGGGCCGGAAGGCTACACCTTC. It yields the protein CASSTAPTGPEGYTF. The full variable domain, completed using reference TRBV5-4 and TRBJ1-2, is ETGVTQSPTHLIKTRGQQVTLRCSSQSGHNTVSWYQQALGQGPQFIFQYYREEENGRGNFPPRFSGLQFPNYSSELNVNALELDDSALYLCASSTAPTGPEGYTFGSGTRLTVV.

The chain carries TRBV19 and TRBJ1-6; unclear D gene. The length of the CDR3 is 13 residues. The V gene lost 7 bases and the J gene lost 9 bases, with 13 bases spanning the gap. The germline V gene encodes CDR1 LNHDA and CDR2 SQIVND (reference sequence). Here the CDR3 reads CASTQGGVSPLHF. The CDR3 coding sequence is TGTGCCAGTACTCAAGGCGGGGTTTCACCCCTCCACTTT.

The rearrangement uses TRBV13 and TRBJ1-4; 7 positions agree with TRBD1. The germline V gene has CDR1 PRHDT and CDR2 FYEKMQ (reference sequence). V lost 5 bases, J lost 8 bases, and 8 bases stayed unmatched. The CDR3 sequence is 14 residues long. The CDR3 region has the DNA TGTGCCAGCAGCCCCAGGGGGATCGGAGAAAAACTGTTTTTT. It translates to CASSPRGIGEKLFF.

This clone was counted once. CDR3 in DNA: TGTGCCAGCAGCACTAGCACAGATACGCAGTATTTT. Protein sequence: CASSTSTDTQYF. This chain joins TRBV5-4 and TRBJ2-3; D gene ambiguous. Germline CDR1 reads SGHNT; CDR2 reads YYREEE (reference sequence). The CDR3 is 12 amino acids. Trimming stripped 4 bases from V and 0 bases from J, with 3 bases between.

In DNA form, the CDR3 reads TGTGCCAGCAGTTACTCAGGGACTAGCGGGGAAGAGACCCAGTACTTC. Its translation: CASSYSGTSGEETQYF. The rearrangement uses TRBV6-5 and TRBJ2-5; 13 bases are a match to TRBD2. The CDR3 extends over 16 amino acids. Germline V gene sequence: CDR1 MNHEY, CDR2 SVGAGI. V trimming: 0 bases; J trimming: 3 bases; junction bases outside the gene matches: 1.

With regard to this clone: A read error is likely, as this CDR3 ends without the conserved phenylalanine or tryptophan. No DNA is shown, since the ends of the CDR3 on it are uncertain; the CDR3 is the one TCRdb lists. This sequence joins TRBV5-4 and TRBJ2-7; TRBD2 is taken as the D call from the table, unchecked against the DNA. Germline V gene lookup returns CDR1 SGHNT and CDR2 YYREEE (reference sequence). The CDR3 spans 13 amino acids, including both terminal residues. CDR3 protein: CASSSLPGLAGGI.

The CDR3 loop reads CASSLGLPSSYNEQFF. DNA for the CDR3: TGTGCCAGCAGCTTGGGCCTTCCTAGCTCCTACAATGAGCAGTTCTTC. The chain joins TRBV5-4 to TRBJ2-1; D unresolved. Trimming pared 0 bases from V and 0 bases from J, leaving 10 bases between. Germline lookup yields CDR1 SGHNT and CDR2 YYREEE (reference sequence). This CDR3 has 16 residues.

With respect to this clone: One junction end disagrees with the germline gene, perhaps due to a read error. V usage is TRBV10-3 and J usage is TRBJ1-2; TRBD1 might be the D (6 bases). CDR3 length: 13 residues. The germline V gene encodes CDR1 ENHRY and CDR2 SYGVKD. The CDR3 DNA follows: TGTGCCGTCAGTGAGAGGGGGAACTATGGCTACACCTTC. Protein product: CAVSERGNYGYTF.

The chain has TRBV2 and TRBJ2-1; 9 bases are shared with TRBD2. The length of the CDR3 is 15 residues. Germline CDR1 reads SNHLY; CDR2 reads FYNNEI. V trimming: 4 bases; J trimming: 3 bases; junction bases outside the gene matches: 4. The CDR3 sequence is CASSGLAGNYNEQFF. CDR3 nucleotide sequence: TGTGCCAGCAGTGGTCTAGCGGGAAACTACAATGAGCAGTTCTTC.

The chain uses TRBV6-6 and TRBJ2-7; tentative D call: TRBD2 (5 bases). Trimming stripped 0 bases from V and 2 bases from J, with 5 bases between. The length of the CDR3 is 13 residues. Germline V gene data show CDR1 as MNHNY and CDR2 as SVGAGI (reference sequence). The CDR3 nucleotides read TGTGCCAGCAGTTACTCCGGGACCTACGAGCAGTACTTC. Its translation is CASSYSGTYEQYF.

This clone was counted only a few times. V gene TRBV20-1 combines with J gene TRBJ1-1; D is unresolved. Germline CDR1 is DFQATT and CDR2 is SNEGSKA (reference sequence). Trimming took 6 bases from V and 7 from J, leaving 9 bases between them. This CDR3 has 10 amino acids. The DNA for the CDR3 is TGCAGTGCCCGTCTCCTTGAAGCTTTCTTT. Translated, it gives CSARLLEAFF.

V is TRBV15 and J is TRBJ1-1; 7 bases fit TRBD1. Germline trimming cut 0 bases from V and 5 bases from J; bases unmatched to any gene: 15. Germline V gene lookup returns CDR1 LNHNV and CDR2 YYDKDF (reference sequence). The CDR3 is 18 residues long. The DNA of the CDR3 is TGTGCCACCAGCAGAGATCGCTCGACAGGGCCCCTGGGGACTGAAGCTTTCTTT. This gives the protein CATSRDRSTGPLGTEAFF. Filled out from reference TRBV15 and TRBJ1-1, the complete variable domain reads DAMVIQNPRYQVTQFGKPVTLSCSQTLNHNVMYWYQQKSSQAPKLLFHYYDKDFNNEADTPDNFQSRRPNTSFCFLDIRSPGLGDTAMYLCATSRDRSTGPLGTEAFFGQGTRLTVV.

V is TRBV19 and J is TRBJ2-1; 8 positions match TRBD2. Germline V gives CDR1 LNHDA, CDR2 SQIVND (reference sequence). The CDR3 consists of 13 residues. V shed 6 bases, J shed 8 bases, and the junction held 6 bases outside the gene matches. This chain's CDR3 is CASSPGLAYEQFF. The DNA for the CDR3 is TGTGCCAGTAGCCCCGGACTAGCCTATGAGCAGTTCTTC.

The V call is TRBV6-1, the J call TRBJ2-1; D unresolved. The V and J ends lost 2 bases and 3 bases respectively, with 8 bases between them. The CDR3 runs 14 residues. Germline values: CDR1 MNHNS, CDR2 SASEGT. CDR3: CASSEMHNYNEQFF. The CDR3 nucleotides are TGTGCCAGCAGTGAAATGCACAACTACAATGAGCAGTTCTTC.

The chain carries TRBV6-1 and TRBJ1-1; 7 bases are shared with TRBD1. CDR3 length: 11 amino acids. Germline CDR1 MNHNS, CDR2 SASEGT. With 6 bases clipped from V and 11 bases from J, the junction kept 6 bases outside the gene matches. This CDR3 is CASRQGSVAFF. The CDR3 coding sequence is TGTGCCAGCAGACAGGGGTCTGTCGCTTTCTTT.

J is TRBJ2-1 and V is TRBV7-8; D not certain. The CDR3 consists of 13 residues. V lost 5 bases to trimming and J lost 8 bases, with 13 bases between them. Germline V gives CDR1 SGHVS, CDR2 FQNEAQ. This CDR3 is CASSPPRFDEQFF. Written as DNA, the CDR3 is TGTGCCAGCAGCCCCCCGCGGTTCGATGAGCAGTTCTTC.

The J gene is TRBJ2-5, the V gene TRBV2, with TRBD1 identical over 7 bases. Trimming cost V 4 bases and J 2 bases; bases outside gene matches: 4. CDR1 is SNHLY and CDR2 is FYNNEI in the germline V gene. The CDR3 totals 14 residues. The CDR3 region has the DNA TGTGCCAGCAGTGTGGGCAGGGGGCAAGAGACCCAGTACTTC. This gives the protein CASSVGRGQETQYF.

The chain uses TRBV5-1 and TRBJ2-3; 7 nucleotides match TRBD2. The CDR3 is 15 amino acids. Germline CDR1 SGHRS, CDR2 YFSETQ. V was clipped by 0 bases and J by 0 bases; unmatched bases: 1. The CDR3 DNA reads TGCGCCAGCAGCTTGGTTAGCGGGAGCACAGATACGCAGTATTTT. Its translation: CASSLVSGSTDTQYF. Complete variable domain (other parts from reference TRBV5-1 and TRBJ2-3): KAGVTQTPRYLIKTRGQQVTLSCSPISGHRSVSWYQQTPGQGLQFLFEYFSETQRNKGNFPGRFSGRQFSNSRSEMNVSTLELGDSALYLCASSLVSGSTDTQYFGPGTRLTVL.

The chain combines TRBV19 with TRBJ1-3; D unresolved. Germline CDR1 is LNHDA and CDR2 is SQIVND (reference sequence). Trimming stripped 3 bases from V and 0 bases from J, with 9 bases between. This CDR3 spans 15 amino acids. CDR3 protein: CASSMTQSSGNTIYF. CDR3 sequence (DNA): TGTGCCAGTAGTATGACACAGAGCTCTGGAAACACCATATATTTT.

The CDR3 loop reads CSVVPRVGTEAFF. The CDR3 DNA reads as TGCAGCGTCGTTCCCAGGGTTGGGACTGAAGCTTTCTTT. The chain links TRBV29-1 to TRBJ1-1, with D maybe TRBD1 (5 bases). The CDR3 is 13 residues long. Trimming took off 6 bases at V and 5 bases at J, with 16 bases between the two ends. CDR1 is SQVTM, CDR2 ANQGSEA, per germline.

This clone was recorded once. The chain joins TRBV5-5 to TRBJ1-1, with TRBD1 as a possible D gene (5 bases). The CDR3 is 12 amino acids. Germline lookup yields CDR1 SGHKS and CDR2 YYEKEE (reference sequence). V shed 0 bases and J shed 11 bases, with 11 bases lying between them. The DNA for the CDR3 is TGTGCCAGCAGCTTGGGGGACCGGGAGGCTTTCTTT. Protein: CASSLGDREAFF.

The CDR3 DNA is TGTGCCAGCAGCCCCGGATCCCTCCGTCACGGGACAGTTAATGAAAAACTGTTTTTT. Protein product: CASSPGSLRHGTVNEKLFF. The V and J genes are TRBV7-9 and TRBJ1-4; 7 bases line up with TRBD1. CDR3 length: 19 amino acids. CDR1 and CDR2 from the germline V gene are SEHNR and FQNEAQ (reference sequence). Trimming cost V 5 bases and J 4 bases; bases outside gene matches: 19.

The chain joins TRBV18 to TRBJ1-1; no definite D call. Germline V gene data show CDR1 as KGHSH and CDR2 as LQKENI. The CDR3 has 14 amino acids. V shed 2 bases and J shed 8 bases, with 15 bases lying between them. The CDR3 coding sequence is TGTGCCAGCTCACCAGATCGGGGAGTGGGAGAAGCTTTCTTT. Amino acid sequence: CASSPDRGVGEAFF. The full variable domain, completed using reference TRBV18 and TRBJ1-1, is NAGVMQNPRHLVRRRGQEARLRCSPMKGHSHVYWYRQLPEEGLKFMVYLQKENIIDESGMPKERFSAEFPKEGPSILRIQQVVRGDSAAYFCASSPDRGVGEAFFGQGTRLTVV.

The V and J genes are TRBV2 and TRBJ1-1; perhaps TRBD1 as D (5 bases). V was cut by 3 bases and J by 1 base, with 12 bases left in between. The germline V gene encodes CDR1 SNHLY and CDR2 FYNNEI. The CDR3 consists of 15 residues. The CDR3 sequence: CASSDTGDPNTEAFF. The CDR3 DNA is TGTGCCAGCAGTGATACGGGGGATCCGAACACTGAAGCTTTCTTT. Complete variable domain (other parts from reference TRBV2 and TRBJ1-1): EPEVTQTPSHQVTQMGQEVILRCVPISNHLYFYWYRQILGQKVEFLVSFYNNEISEKSEIFDDQFSVERPDGSNFTLKIRSTKLEDSAMYFCASSDTGDPNTEAFFGQGTRLTVV.

The chain is built from TRBV5-5 and TRBJ1-1; 8 bases match TRBD1. The J segment lost 12 bases and the V segment lost 5 bases, leaving 9 bases of the junction unmatched. The germline gives CDR1 SGHKS, CDR2 YYEKEE (reference sequence). This CDR3 is built from 12 residues. In DNA form, the CDR3 reads TGTGCCAGCAGTCCCTGGGGACAGGAGACTTTCTTT. Protein: CASSPWGQETFF.